This T cell receptor (beta chain) appears in the sequencing data of a study of blood T cell repertoires in COVID-19. Study-level information: Donors in the United States, Italy and Spain gave samples during acute or convalescent COVID-19.

In the original workflow: Amplified reference gene primers provided the basis for estimating nucleated cell counts. Clones were sequenced by immunoSEQ multiplex PCR, and TCRdb holds only the in-frame ones, with some missing. Clone size and the V and J calls come from that table; the DNA yielded D and trimming. The data hold some 350,000 clones, with approximately 91% observed a single time. CDR3 length equals 13 residues. In germline, CDR1 is WSHSY, CDR2 SAAADI. V dropped 8 bases and J dropped 3; count of bases not matched to a gene: 6. Enrolment of Seattle patients took place during active infection, and they were followed longitudinally.

The material sequenced was peripheral blood. This receptor was taken from a woman aged 70-85 years with COVID-19, enrolled during active disease. V is TRBV10-2 and J is TRBJ1-1; TRBD1 matches 7 bases. The CDR3 DNA follows: TGCGCCAGCTCCGACAGGGACGACACTGAAGCTTTCTTT. As protein: CASSDRDDTEAFF.